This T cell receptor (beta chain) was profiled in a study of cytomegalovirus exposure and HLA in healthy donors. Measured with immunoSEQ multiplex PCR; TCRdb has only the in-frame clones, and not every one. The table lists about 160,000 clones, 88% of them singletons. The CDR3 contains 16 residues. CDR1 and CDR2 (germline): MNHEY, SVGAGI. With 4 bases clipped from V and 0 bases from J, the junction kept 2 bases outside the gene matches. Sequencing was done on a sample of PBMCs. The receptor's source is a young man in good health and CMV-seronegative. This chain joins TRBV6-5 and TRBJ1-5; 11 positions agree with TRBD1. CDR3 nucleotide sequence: TGTGCCAGCAGTTGGACAGGGGGCTATAGCAATCAGCCCCAGCATTTT. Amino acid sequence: CASSWTGGYSNQPQHF.